The TCR beta chain described here comes from a study of blood T cell repertoires in COVID-19 (dated by TCRdb to the early 2020s). Broadly, across the study: Samples covering the acute and convalescent phases of COVID-19 were provided by collaborators in the United States, Italy and Spain. Deeply sampled blood TCRbeta repertoires from subjects exposed to, actively infected with, or recovered from COVID-19 were included in the dataset. The repertoires were released in a freely available public database intended as a resource for research on the immune response to SARS-CoV-2. The samples were drawn from two sources: the first 160 participants of the ongoing ImmuneRACE study, and 1,254 subjects contributed by 6 global collaborators. Nearly every sample came with metadata listing a de-identified subject ID, COVID-19 status, age in years and sex. The prospective study material was composed of cDNA or gDNA derived from T cells, B-cell-depleted T cells, or PBMCs. HLA class I and class II types, where available, came from metadata supplied by the sample provider rather than from assay-based typing. Here is what the overall study found, with its caveats: The amount of clinical and demographic metadata varied by source and participant and was provided uncurated.

Trimming takes 4 bases off V and 5 bases off J; junction bases not matched to a gene: 4. The CDR3 contains 13 residues, cysteine and phenylalanine counted. This entry keeps only the CDR3 DNA: 39 bases, framed from base 1. CDR1 and CDR2, looked up from the germline V gene, are SGHRS and YFSETQ. The immunoSEQ Assay, a bias-controlled multiplex PCR, was used to amplify TCRbeta CDR3 regions from genomic DNA. The paper's processing steps were these. Nucleated cell counts per sample were estimated from amplification of reference gene primers within the assay. Sequence reads were collapsed and filtered to measure the absolute abundance of every unique TCRbeta CDR3 rearrangement. For each sample, productive Simpson clonality was calculated by taking the square root of Simpson's diversity index across productive rearrangements. Sourced from immuneACCESS, this table was stored by TCRdb with only in-frame sequences that have V and J called. A share of the clones is absent; for the studies checked, an unresolved V gene accounts for under half, and the remainder has no known explanation. V and J calls plus clone size are reproduced from that table; the DNA served to infer D and trimming. This sample lists fewer than 250,000 clones; 85% to 90% were detected once. Jointly, the top ten make up 3% to 3.5% of the sample.

Comments on this clone: Its antigen is still unknown. It has no much larger one-base neighbor in the sample; base qualities were not kept.

The collaborating institutions used their own protocols to collect whole blood in K2EDTA tubes. For TCRbeta analysis, collaborators shipped samples as frozen whole blood, isolated PBMCs, or DNA extracted from either of those sample types. This sequence originates from a man in his 60s with acute or convalescent COVID-19. What was sequenced was peripheral blood. The chain is made from TRBV5-1 and TRBJ2-7, with 9 middle bases fitting TRBD1. Here the CDR3 is given as CASSTRTGDEQYF. The bases are TGCGCCAGCAGCACCCGGACAGGGGACGAGCAGTACTTC.